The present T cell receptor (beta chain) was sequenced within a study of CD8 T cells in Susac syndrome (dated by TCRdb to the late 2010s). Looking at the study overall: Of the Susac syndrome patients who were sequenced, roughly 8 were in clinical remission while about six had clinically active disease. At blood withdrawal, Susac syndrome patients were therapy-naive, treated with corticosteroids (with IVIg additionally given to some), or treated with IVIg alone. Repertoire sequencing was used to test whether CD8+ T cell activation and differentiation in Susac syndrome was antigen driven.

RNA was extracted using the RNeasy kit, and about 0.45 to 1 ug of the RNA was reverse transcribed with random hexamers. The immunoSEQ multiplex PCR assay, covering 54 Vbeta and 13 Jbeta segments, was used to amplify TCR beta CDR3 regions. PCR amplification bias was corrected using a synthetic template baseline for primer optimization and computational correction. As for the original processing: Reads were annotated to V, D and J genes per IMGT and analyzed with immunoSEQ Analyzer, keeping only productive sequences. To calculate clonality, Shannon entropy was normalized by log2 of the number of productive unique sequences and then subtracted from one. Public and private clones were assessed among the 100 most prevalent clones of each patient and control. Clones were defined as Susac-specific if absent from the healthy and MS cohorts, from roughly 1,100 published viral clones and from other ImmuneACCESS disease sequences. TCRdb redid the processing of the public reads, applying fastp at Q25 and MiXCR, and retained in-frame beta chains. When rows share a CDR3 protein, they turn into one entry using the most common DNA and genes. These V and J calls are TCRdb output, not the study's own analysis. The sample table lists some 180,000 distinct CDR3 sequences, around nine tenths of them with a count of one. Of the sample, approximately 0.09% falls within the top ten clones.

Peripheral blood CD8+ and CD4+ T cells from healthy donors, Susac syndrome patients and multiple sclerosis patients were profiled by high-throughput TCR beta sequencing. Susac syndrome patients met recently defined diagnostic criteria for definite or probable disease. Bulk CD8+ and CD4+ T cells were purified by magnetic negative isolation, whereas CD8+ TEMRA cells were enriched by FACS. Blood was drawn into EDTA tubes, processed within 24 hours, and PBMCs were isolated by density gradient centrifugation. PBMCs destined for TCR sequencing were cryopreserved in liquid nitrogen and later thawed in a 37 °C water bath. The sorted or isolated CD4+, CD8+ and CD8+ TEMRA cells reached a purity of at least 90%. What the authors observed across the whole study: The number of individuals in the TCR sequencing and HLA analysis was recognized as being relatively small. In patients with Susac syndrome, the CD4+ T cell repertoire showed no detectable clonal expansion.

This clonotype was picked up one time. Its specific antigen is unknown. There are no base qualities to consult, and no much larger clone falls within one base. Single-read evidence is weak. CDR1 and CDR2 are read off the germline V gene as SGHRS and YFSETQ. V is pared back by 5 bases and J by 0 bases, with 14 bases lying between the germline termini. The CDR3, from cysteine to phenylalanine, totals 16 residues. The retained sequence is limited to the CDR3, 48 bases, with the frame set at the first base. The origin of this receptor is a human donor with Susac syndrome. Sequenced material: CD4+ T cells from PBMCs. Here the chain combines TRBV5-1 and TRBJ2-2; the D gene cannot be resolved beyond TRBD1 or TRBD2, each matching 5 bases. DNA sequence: TGCGCCAGCAGGACCTCCGGGACGGCGAACACCGGGGAGCTGTTTTTT. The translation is CASRTSGTANTGELFF.